This TCR beta chain was retrieved from a study of blood T cell repertoires in COVID-19. The data were produced by immunoSEQ multiplex PCR, yet TCRdb's version contains in-frame clones alone and is incomplete. Among approximately 75,000 clones listed, 70% to 90% were seen once. V lost 3 bases and J lost 5; bases outside the gene matches: 3. The CDR3 is 14 residues long. Germline V gene data show CDR1 as SGHRS and CDR2 as YFSETQ. The clonotype originates from a man aged 80 or over with COVID-19, enrolled during active disease. The genes are TRBV5-1 and TRBJ1-3; 9 bases match TRBD1. Sequencing was performed on peripheral blood. In DNA, the CDR3 is TGCGCCAGCAGCTGGGGACAGGGCCGAAACACCATATATTTT. This encodes CASSWGQGRNTIYF.